The rows below give T cell receptor beta chains drawn from one sample of a study of cytomegalovirus exposure and HLA in healthy donors. The repertoire was sequenced with immunoSEQ multiplex PCR; TCRdb's copy has only in-frame clones and lacks some. The table includes 120,000 to 150,000 clones, roughly 80% detected once. Sequenced input: PBMCs. The receptors derive from a woman aged 25 to 39 in good health and CMV-seronegative. Both conserved end residues are part of each CDR3. A D gene is named only where the DNA matches it firmly. Clone size is shown for a subset of rows, as once, few, many or a class of expanded clone.

cdr3_nt cdr3_aa j_call v_call d_call clone_size
TGTGCCTGGAGTCTAGCGGGAGGGCGCAATGAGCAGTTCTTC CAWSLAGGRNEQFF TRBJ2-1 TRBV30 TRBD2 -
TGTGCCAGCAGCTTAATGCGGGACAGGATCAATGAGCAGTTCTTC CASSLMRDRINEQFF TRBJ2-1 TRBV7-2 TRBD1 -
TGTGCCAGCAGCCAATCAATGGGGGCAGTTAACACCGGGGAGCTGTTTTTT CASSQSMGAVNTGELFF TRBJ2-2 TRBV14 - -
TGTGCCAGCAGCTTCTCCCCTTTGAGGGGGCGAGCCTACGAGCAGTACTTC CASSFSPLRGRAYEQYF TRBJ2-7 TRBV7-2 TRBD1 -
TGTGCCAGCGGACAGGAATACAATGAGCAGTTCTTC CASGQEYNEQFF TRBJ2-1 TRBV9 TRBD1 few
TGTGCCAGCAGCCGGGTGCGCGAGCAGTACTTC CASSRVREQYF TRBJ2-7 TRBV6-1 - -
TGTGCCAGCAGCCCTACAGGGGGCGAGCAGTACTTC CASSPTGGEQYF TRBJ2-7 TRBV6-5 TRBD1 -
TGTGCCAGCAGGGCAGGGACAGGGAACTACGAGCAGTACTTC CASRAGTGNYEQYF TRBJ2-7 TRBV6-5 TRBD1 -
TGTGCCAGCAACTCGGGACAGCAAGTTGGAAACACCATATATTTT CASNSGQQVGNTIYF TRBJ1-3 TRBV5-8 TRBD1 -
TGTGCCACCAGCCCGCGGACAGGGCGGGGAGAGACCCAGTACTTC CATSPRTGRGETQYF TRBJ2-5 TRBV15 TRBD1 -
TGTGCCAGCAGCAAAGCGCCAGGGAAGGACTCTGGGGCCAACGTCCTGACTTTC CASSKAPGKDSGANVLTF TRBJ2-6 TRBV21-1 - once
TGCGCCAGCAGCCGGGAGAACCTGGATACGCAGTATTTT CASSRENLDTQYF TRBJ2-3 TRBV5-1 - -
TGTGCCAGCAGCCTCGCTGACCCAACAGAGGAGACCCAGTACTTC CASSLADPTEETQYF TRBJ2-5 TRBV6-1 - -
TGTGCCAGCAGTTTCAGGGCTGGGTCACCCCTCCACTTT CASSFRAGSPLHF TRBJ1-6 TRBV27 - -